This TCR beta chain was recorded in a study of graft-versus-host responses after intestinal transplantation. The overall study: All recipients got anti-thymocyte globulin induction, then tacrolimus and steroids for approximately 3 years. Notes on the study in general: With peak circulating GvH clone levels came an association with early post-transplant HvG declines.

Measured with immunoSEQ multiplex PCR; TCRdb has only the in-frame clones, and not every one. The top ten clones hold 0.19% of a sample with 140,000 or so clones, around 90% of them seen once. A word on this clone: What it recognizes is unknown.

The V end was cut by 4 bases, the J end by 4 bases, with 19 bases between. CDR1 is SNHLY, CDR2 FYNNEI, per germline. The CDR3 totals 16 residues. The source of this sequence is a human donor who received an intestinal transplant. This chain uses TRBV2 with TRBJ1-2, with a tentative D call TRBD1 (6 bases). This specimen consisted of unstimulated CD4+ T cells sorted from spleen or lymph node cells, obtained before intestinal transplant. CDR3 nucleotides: TGTGCCAGCAGTGTGACAGGAGGCCGAACTCCCTATGGCTACACCTTC. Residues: CASSVTGGRTPYGYTF.